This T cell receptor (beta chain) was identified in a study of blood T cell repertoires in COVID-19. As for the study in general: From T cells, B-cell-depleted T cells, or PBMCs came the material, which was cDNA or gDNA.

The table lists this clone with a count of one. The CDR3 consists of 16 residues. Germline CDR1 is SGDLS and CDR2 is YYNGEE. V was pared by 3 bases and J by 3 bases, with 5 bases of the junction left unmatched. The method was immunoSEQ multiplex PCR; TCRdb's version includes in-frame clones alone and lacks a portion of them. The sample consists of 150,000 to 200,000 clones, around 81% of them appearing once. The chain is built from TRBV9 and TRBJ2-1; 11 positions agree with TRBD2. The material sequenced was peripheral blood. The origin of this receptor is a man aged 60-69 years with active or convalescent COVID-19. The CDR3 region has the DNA TGTGCCAGCAGCGGCTTAGCGGGGGGGATCTACAATGAGCAGTTCTTC. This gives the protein CASSGLAGGIYNEQFF.